One sample yielded the 24 T cell receptor beta chains listed below, sequenced in a study of blood T cell repertoires in COVID-19. Method: immunoSEQ multiplex PCR; TCRdb's copy keeps in-frame clones and lacks some. In the table there are over 45,000 clones, about 90% of which are singletons. Sequenced material: peripheral blood. Receptor source: a woman between 55 and 75 years old with active or convalescent COVID-19.

The chain carries TRBV5-1 and TRBJ2-2; 8 positions match TRBD2. The ends lost 4 bases at V and 8 bases at J; junction bases unmatched: 4. CDR1 SGHRS and CDR2 YFSETQ come from the germline V gene. This CDR3 spans 13 amino acids. The chain's CDR3 is CASSGVAGGELFF. DNA for the CDR3: TGCGCCAGCAGCGGGGTAGCGGGAGGGGAGCTGTTTTTT.

In its sample, this clone was seen once. V and J are TRBV29-1 and TRBJ2-7, with D uncertain. The CDR3 length is 12 residues. The germline CDR1 and CDR2 sequences are SQVTM and ANQGSEA. Trimming left V 4 bases short and J 0 bases short, with 7 bases between. The CDR3 nucleotides are TGCAGCGTTGTTTTAGTCTCCTACGAGCAGTACTTC. Encoded protein: CSVVLVSYEQYF.

This sequence joins TRBV6-6 and TRBJ2-7, with D perhaps TRBD2 (6 bases). CDR3 size: 14 residues. The V gene's germline CDR1 is MNHNY and CDR2 SVGAGI (reference sequence). Trimming shortened V by 6 bases and J by 3 bases, and 15 bases separated the two germline ends. The CDR3 here is CASSRGTVGYEQYF. DNA of the CDR3: TGTGCCAGCAGCCGAGGGACTGTGGGCTACGAGCAGTACTTC.

The V call is TRBV7-9, the J call TRBJ2-7, with TRBD1 matching over 10 bases. The CDR3 totals 15 residues. With V trimmed by 1 base and J by 4 bases, 4 bases remained unmatched. Germline CDR1 is SEHNR and CDR2 is FQNEAQ (reference sequence). The CDR3 here is CASSLGDRGPYEQYF. DNA of the CDR3: TGTGCCAGCAGCTTAGGAGACAGGGGGCCTTACGAGCAGTACTTC.

This chain links TRBV7-9 with TRBJ1-3; no reliable D call. Per the germline V gene, CDR1 is SEHNR and CDR2 is FQNEAQ (reference sequence). V lost 1 base and J 4 bases, leaving 5 bases between the germline ends. The CDR3 has 13 residues. The CDR3 coding sequence is TGTGCCAGCAGCTTAGGTCTCGGAAACACCATATATTTT. Its protein product is CASSLGLGNTIYF.

This chain links TRBV18 with TRBJ1-5, with D perhaps matching TRBD1 (5 bases). V was trimmed by 1 base and J by 7 bases, leaving 11 bases between them. The CDR3 spans 14 residues. In germline, CDR1 is KGHSH, CDR2 LQKENI. For the CDR3, the DNA is TGTGCCAGCTCACCACAATGGCAGGGCCAGCCCCAGCATTTT. This encodes CASSPQWQGQPQHF.

The genes are TRBV27 and TRBJ1-2, with D possibly matching TRBD1 (6 bases). V was pared by 6 bases and J by 4 bases, with 21 bases between. Germline CDR1 MNHEY, CDR2 SMNVEV (reference sequence). This CDR3 comprises 16 residues. CDR3 nucleotide sequence: TGTGCCAGCAGCCCTTTTAACCAGGGGACATCCTATGGCTACACCTTC. Its protein is CASSPFNQGTSYGYTF.

The J gene is TRBJ2-5, the V gene TRBV5-6; TRBD1 matches at 7 bases. This CDR3 spans 13 amino acids. V lost 4 bases, J lost 4 bases, and 4 bases stayed unmatched. Germline CDR1 SGHDT, CDR2 YYEEEE. The CDR3 DNA reads TGTGCCAGCAGCGAACAGGGGAGAGAGACCCAGTACTTC. Translation: CASSEQGRETQYF.

This sequence joins TRBV28 and TRBJ1-2; 7 positions match TRBD1. Germline CDR1 MDHEN, CDR2 SYDVKM. The V segment lost 5 bases and the J segment 6 bases; nucleotides outside the gene matches: 3. The CDR3 spans 12 residues. In DNA form, the CDR3 reads TGTGCCAGCAGTCCCAGGGGGGATGGCTACACCTTC. Translation gives CASSPRGDGYTF.

V is TRBV5-1 and J is TRBJ1-1; 10 nucleotides match TRBD1. The trim removed 6 bases at V and 7 bases at J, leaving 9 bases unmatched. The CDR3 is made up of 14 amino acids. Germline CDR1 is SGHRS and CDR2 is YFSETQ. The CDR3 DNA reads as TGCGCCAGCACTGAGACAGGGGGCGGGATTGAAGCTTTCTTT. This sequence encodes CASTETGGGIEAFF.

This clone was counted a single time. The chain combines TRBV27 with TRBJ2-6; 7 bases align to TRBD1. Germline V gives CDR1 MNHEY, CDR2 SMNVEV (reference sequence). The CDR3 contains 18 residues. Trimming took 6 bases from V and 0 from J; bases not matched to a gene: 11. CDR3 amino acids: CASSPRDRPFSGANVLTF. The DNA for the CDR3 is TGTGCCAGCAGCCCCCGGGACAGACCGTTCTCTGGGGCCAACGTCCTGACTTTC.

The chain uses TRBV7-8 and TRBJ1-2; D unresolved. Germline CDR1 SGHVS, CDR2 FQNEAQ. Trimming shortened V by 3 bases and J by 7 bases, and 15 bases separated the two germline ends. The CDR3 length is 14 residues. CDR3 region: CASSFPTREAGYTF. The CDR3 DNA follows: TGTGCCAGCAGCTTCCCGACGAGGGAGGCTGGCTACACCTTC.

This clone has just a few counts. The chain recombines TRBV5-1 with TRBJ1-6; 7 nucleotides align to TRBD1. Germline loops: CDR1 SGHRS, CDR2 YFSETQ. The CDR3 is 14 amino acids. V trimming: 0 bases; J trimming: 6 bases; junction bases outside the gene matches: 0. The CDR3 region is CASSLGQGNSPLHF. The CDR3 nucleotides are TGCGCCAGCAGCTTGGGACAGGGTAATTCACCCCTCCACTTT.

The chain uses TRBV11-3 and TRBJ2-7; 10 nucleotides align to TRBD1. The CDR3 length is 16 residues. Germline loops: CDR1 SGHNT, CDR2 YENEEA. The J segment lost 2 bases and the V segment lost 5 bases, leaving 9 bases of the junction unmatched. CDR3 loop: CASSPGGTGAAYEQYF. The CDR3 coding sequence is TGTGCCAGCAGCCCAGGGGGGACAGGGGCCGCCTACGAGCAGTACTTC.

The chain has TRBV29-1 and TRBJ1-2, with 9 bases fitting TRBD1. Germline V gives CDR1 SQVTM, CDR2 ANQGSEA. The length of the CDR3 is 14 residues. The V segment lost 6 bases and the J segment 2 bases; nucleotides outside the gene matches: 7. The CDR3 here is CSVNTGTGNYGYTF. The CDR3 DNA is TGCAGCGTCAACACCGGGACAGGGAACTATGGCTACACCTTC.

In nucleotides, the CDR3 is TGTGCCAGCTGGGCGGGAGGTCTCGGGGATGAGCAGTTCTTC. Translation: CASWAGGLGDEQFF. This rearrangement joins TRBV7-3 to TRBJ2-1; 8 bases line up with TRBD2. The germline gives CDR1 SGHTA, CDR2 FQGTGA. This CDR3 has 14 residues. Trimming at V came to 8 bases and at J to 8 bases, leaving 11 bases not matched to a gene.

The rearrangement joins TRBV9 to TRBJ2-1; TRBD2 matches 8 bases. The germline CDR1 and CDR2 sequences are SGDLS and YYNGEE. V shed 0 bases and J 6 bases; nucleotides not matched to a gene: 5. The CDR3 contains 15 residues. CDR3 loop: CASSVVLAGFNEQFF. In DNA form, the CDR3 reads TGTGCCAGCAGCGTAGTATTAGCGGGATTCAATGAGCAGTTCTTC. The full variable domain, its missing parts supplied by reference TRBV9 and TRBJ2-1, is DSGVTQTPKHLITATGQRVTLRCSPRSGDLSVYWYQQSLDQGLQFLIQYYNGEERAKGNILERFSAQQFPDLHSELNLSSLELGDSALYFCASSVVLAGFNEQFFGPGTRLTVL.

The rearrangement links TRBV7-2 to TRBJ2-1, with 9 bases matching TRBD2. Germline values: CDR1 SGHTA, CDR2 FQGNSA. CDR3 length equals 15 residues. The trim removed 7 bases at V and 7 bases at J, leaving 11 bases unmatched. The CDR3 DNA is TGTGCCAGCACCCTTAGCGGGGGTCTGGGGAATGAGCAGTTCTTC. As protein: CASTLSGGLGNEQFF.

The chain links TRBV13 to TRBJ2-7; 7 bases align to TRBD2. The CDR3 length is 13 residues. V dropped 8 bases and J dropped 1; count of bases not matched to a gene: 5. The germline CDR1 and CDR2 sequences are PRHDT and FYEKMQ (reference sequence). The CDR3 loop reads CASRWGGSYEQYF. Here the CDR3 DNA reads TGTGCCAGCCGGTGGGGAGGGTCCTACGAGCAGTACTTC.

This chain connects TRBV18 to TRBJ1-2, with 10 bases that match TRBD1. Germline loops: CDR1 KGHSH, CDR2 LQKENI. The CDR3 has 14 amino acids. Trimming at V came to 5 bases and at J to 7 bases, leaving 7 bases not matched to a gene. CDR3 amino acids: CASSSGQGISGYTF. The CDR3 DNA is TGTGCCAGCTCATCGGGACAGGGGATAAGTGGCTACACCTTC.

This clone was recorded only once. Other DNA sequences in the sample encode the same CDR3. The chain links TRBV5-1 to TRBJ2-3; 10 bases fit TRBD2. Germline V gene data show CDR1 as SGHRS and CDR2 as YFSETQ. The CDR3 loop spans 14 amino acids. The trim removed 5 bases at V and 1 base at J, leaving 1 base unmatched. The CDR3 loop reads CASSLAGGTDTQYF. The CDR3, as DNA: TGCGCCAGCAGTCTAGCGGGGGGCACAGATACGCAGTATTTT.

V gene TRBV7-7 combines with J gene TRBJ1-1; D might be TRBD1 (6 bases). Looked up from germline, CDR1 is SSHAT and CDR2 is FNYEAQ (reference sequence). V lost 3 bases, J lost 5 bases, and 10 bases lay in between. The CDR3 runs to 13 residues. This chain's CDR3 is CASSLGAGTEAFF. The CDR3 DNA sequence: TGTGCCAGCAGCTTGGGGGCTGGGACTGAAGCTTTCTTT.

The CDR3 region is CASSPNTLRGAAFF. The DNA for the CDR3 is TGTGCCAGCAGCCCAAACACCCTACGCGGGGCAGCTTTCTTT. The V gene is TRBV11-2, the J gene TRBJ1-1; possible D gene TRBD1, 5 bases. Germline CDR1 SGHAT, CDR2 FQNNGV. V was shortened by 5 bases and J by 10 bases, with 20 bases between the two germline ends. CDR3 length: 14 amino acids. The variable domain in full, completed from reference TRBV11-2 and TRBJ1-1, reads EAGVAQSPRYKIIEKRQSVAFWCNPISGHATLYWYQQILGQGPKLLIQFQNNGVVDDSQLPKDRFSAERLKGVDSTLKIQPAKLEDSAVYLCASSPNTLRGAAFFGQGTRLTVV.

This clone was detected once. The chain has TRBV5-6 and TRBJ2-3, with D perhaps TRBD2 (5 bases). The CDR3 has 14 amino acids. Trimming stripped 0 bases from V and 3 bases from J, with 8 bases between. CDR1 SGHDT and CDR2 YYEEEE come from the germline V gene. CDR3 residues: CASSLALATDTQYF. CDR3 sequence (DNA): TGTGCCAGCAGCTTGGCCCTAGCTACAGATACGCAGTATTTT. Full variable domain (outside the CDR3, taken from reference TRBV5-6 and TRBJ2-3): DAGVTQSPTHLIKTRGQQVTLRCSPKSGHDTVSWYQQALGQGPQFIFQYYEEEERQRGNFPDRFSGHQFPNYSSELNVNALLLGDSALYLCASSLALATDTQYFGPGTRLTVL.